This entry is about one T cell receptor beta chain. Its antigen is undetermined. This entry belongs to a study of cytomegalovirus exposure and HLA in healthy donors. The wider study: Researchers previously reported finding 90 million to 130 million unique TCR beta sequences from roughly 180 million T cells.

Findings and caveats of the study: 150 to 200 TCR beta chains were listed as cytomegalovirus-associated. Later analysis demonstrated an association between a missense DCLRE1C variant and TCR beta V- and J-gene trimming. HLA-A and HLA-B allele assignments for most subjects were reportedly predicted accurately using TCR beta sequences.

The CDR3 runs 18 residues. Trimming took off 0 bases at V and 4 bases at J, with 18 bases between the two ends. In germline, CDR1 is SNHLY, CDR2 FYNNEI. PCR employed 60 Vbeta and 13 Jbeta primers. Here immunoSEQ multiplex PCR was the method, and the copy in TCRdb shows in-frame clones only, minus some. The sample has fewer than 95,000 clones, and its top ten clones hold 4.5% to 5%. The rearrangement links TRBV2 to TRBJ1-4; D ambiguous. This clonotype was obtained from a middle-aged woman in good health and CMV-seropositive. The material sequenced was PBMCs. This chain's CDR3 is CASSEAALQRLNNEKLFF. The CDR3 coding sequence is TGTGCCAGCAGTGAAGCGGCCCTCCAGCGCCTTAATAATGAAAAACTGTTTTTT.